This T cell receptor beta chain was profiled in a study of cytomegalovirus exposure and HLA in healthy donors. Trimming shortened V by 5 bases and J by 1 base, and 9 bases separated the two germline ends. Per germline, CDR1 LNHDA and CDR2 SQIVND (reference sequence). The length of the CDR3 is 14 residues. Nominal health characterized the donors when sampled, though unrecorded immune exposures were likely. Study outcomes and limitations: The authors later found HLA-associated TCR beta chains more clonally expanded than equally common others.

With 60 Vbeta and 13 Jbeta primers, the PCR was carried out. Original processing methods: Later analysis identified around 85 million unique TCR beta chains, 9 million to 13 million shared. Sequencing used immunoSEQ multiplex PCR; TCRdb keeps in-frame clones, though not all of them. That table gives V, J and clone size, and the DNA gave D and trimming. The repertoire holds over 150,000 clones, less than 80% seen once, with around 1.9% in the top ten. Comment on this clone: Its antigen is undetermined.

Input material: PBMCs. The chain joins TRBV19 to TRBJ1-3; a possible D gene is TRBD1 (5 bases). The sequence derives from a man aged 25-40 years in good health and CMV-seronegative. The DNA for the CDR3 is TGTGCCAGTAGTTCCTCAGGGTCTGGAAACACCATATATTTT. Residues: CASSSSGSGNTIYF. The full variable domain, with the rest looked up from reference TRBV19 and TRBJ1-3, is DGGITQSPKYLFRKEGQNVTLSCEQNLNHDAMYWYRQDPGQGLRLIYYSQIVNDFQKGDIAEGYSVSREKKESFPLTVTSAQKNPTAFYLCASSSSGSGNTIYFGEGSWLTVV.